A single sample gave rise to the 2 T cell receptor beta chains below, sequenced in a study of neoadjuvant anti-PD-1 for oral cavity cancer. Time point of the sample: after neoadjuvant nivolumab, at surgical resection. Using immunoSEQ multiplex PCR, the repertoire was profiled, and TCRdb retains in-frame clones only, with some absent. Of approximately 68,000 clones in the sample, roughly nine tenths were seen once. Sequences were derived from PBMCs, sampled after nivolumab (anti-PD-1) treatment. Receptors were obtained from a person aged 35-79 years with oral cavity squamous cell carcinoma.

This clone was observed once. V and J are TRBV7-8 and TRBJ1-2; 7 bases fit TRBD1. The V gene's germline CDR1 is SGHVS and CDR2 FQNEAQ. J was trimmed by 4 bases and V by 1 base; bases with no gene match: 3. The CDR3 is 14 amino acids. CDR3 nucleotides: TGTGCCAGCAGCTTAGGACAGGGCATCTATGGCTACACCTTC. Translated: CASSLGQGIYGYTF.

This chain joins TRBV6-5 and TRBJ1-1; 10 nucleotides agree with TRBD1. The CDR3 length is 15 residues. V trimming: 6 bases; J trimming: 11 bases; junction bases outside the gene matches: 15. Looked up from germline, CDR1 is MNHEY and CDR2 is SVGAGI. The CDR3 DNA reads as TGTGCCAGCAGGCCCCTTGGGACAGGGGATGTAGCTGCTTTCTTT. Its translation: CASRPLGTGDVAAFF.